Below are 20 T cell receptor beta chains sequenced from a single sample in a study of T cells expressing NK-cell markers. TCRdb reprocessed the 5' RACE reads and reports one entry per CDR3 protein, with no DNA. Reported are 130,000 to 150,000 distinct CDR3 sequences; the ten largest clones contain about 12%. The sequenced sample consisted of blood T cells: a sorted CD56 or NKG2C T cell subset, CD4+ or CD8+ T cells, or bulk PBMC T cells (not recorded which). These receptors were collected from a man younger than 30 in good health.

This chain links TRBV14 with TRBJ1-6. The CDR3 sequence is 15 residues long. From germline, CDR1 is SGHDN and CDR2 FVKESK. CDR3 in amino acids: CASSQDTGFYSPLHF.

This chain's CDR3 is CASSLIATSAQQFF. The chain joins TRBV7-9 to TRBJ2-1; no DNA is available, so the TRBD2 call from TCRdb remains unchecked. The V gene's germline CDR1 is SEHNR and CDR2 FQNEAQ (reference sequence). CDR3 length: 14 amino acids.

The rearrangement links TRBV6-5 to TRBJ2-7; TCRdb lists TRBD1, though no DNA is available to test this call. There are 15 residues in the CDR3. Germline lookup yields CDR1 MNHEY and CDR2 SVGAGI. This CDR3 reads CASSYSGGQGYEQYF.

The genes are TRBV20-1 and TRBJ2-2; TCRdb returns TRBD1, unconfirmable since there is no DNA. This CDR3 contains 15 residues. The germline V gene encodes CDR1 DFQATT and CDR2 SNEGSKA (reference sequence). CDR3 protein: CSARGAGARTGELFF.

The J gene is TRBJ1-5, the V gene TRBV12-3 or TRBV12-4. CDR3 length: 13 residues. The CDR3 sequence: CASRDGFNQPQHF.

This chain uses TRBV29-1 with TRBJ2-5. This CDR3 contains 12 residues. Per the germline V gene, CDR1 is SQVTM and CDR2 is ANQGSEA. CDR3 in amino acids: CSVDFEVGTQYF.

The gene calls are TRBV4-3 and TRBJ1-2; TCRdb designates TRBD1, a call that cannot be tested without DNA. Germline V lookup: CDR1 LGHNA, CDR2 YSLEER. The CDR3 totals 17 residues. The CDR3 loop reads CASSQDRGQGAKSGYTF.

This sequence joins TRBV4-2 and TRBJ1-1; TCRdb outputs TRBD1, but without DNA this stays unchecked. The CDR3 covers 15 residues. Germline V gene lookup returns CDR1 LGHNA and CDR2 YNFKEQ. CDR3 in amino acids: CASSQDGTGNTEAFF.

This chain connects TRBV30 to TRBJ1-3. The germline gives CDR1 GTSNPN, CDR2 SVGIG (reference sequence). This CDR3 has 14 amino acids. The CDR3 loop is CAWSADHSGNTIYF.

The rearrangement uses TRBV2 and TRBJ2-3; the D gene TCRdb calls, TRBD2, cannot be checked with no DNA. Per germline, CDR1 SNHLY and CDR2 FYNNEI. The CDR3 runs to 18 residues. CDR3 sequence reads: CASAGTSGTTRSTDTQYF.

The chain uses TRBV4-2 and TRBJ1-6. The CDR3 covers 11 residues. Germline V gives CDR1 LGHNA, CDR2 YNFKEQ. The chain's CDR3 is CASSQGQPLHF.

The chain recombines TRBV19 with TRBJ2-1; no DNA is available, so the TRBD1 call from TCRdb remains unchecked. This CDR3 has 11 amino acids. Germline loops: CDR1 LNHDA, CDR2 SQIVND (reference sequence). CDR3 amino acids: CASRGQGEQFF.

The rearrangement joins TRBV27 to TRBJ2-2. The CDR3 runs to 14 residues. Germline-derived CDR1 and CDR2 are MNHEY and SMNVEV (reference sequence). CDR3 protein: CASSISGSTGELFF.

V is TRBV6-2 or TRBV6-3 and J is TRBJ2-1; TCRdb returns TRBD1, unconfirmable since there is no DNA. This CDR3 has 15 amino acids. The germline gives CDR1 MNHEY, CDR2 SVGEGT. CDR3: CASSYSMDNYNEQFF.

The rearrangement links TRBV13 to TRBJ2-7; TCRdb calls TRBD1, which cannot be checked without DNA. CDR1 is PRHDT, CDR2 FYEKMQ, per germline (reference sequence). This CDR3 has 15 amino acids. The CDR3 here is CASSQGAGLAYEQYF.

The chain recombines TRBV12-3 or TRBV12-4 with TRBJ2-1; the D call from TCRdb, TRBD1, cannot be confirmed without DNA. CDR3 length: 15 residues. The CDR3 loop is CASSFGLAGAGEQFF.

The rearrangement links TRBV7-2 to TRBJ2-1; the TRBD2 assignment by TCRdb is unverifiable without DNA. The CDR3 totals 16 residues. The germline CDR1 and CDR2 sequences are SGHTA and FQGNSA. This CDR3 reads CASSLLLAGGFNEQFF.

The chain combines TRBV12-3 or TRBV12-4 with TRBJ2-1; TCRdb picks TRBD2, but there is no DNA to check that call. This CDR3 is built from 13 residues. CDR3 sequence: CASSPTNYNEQFF.

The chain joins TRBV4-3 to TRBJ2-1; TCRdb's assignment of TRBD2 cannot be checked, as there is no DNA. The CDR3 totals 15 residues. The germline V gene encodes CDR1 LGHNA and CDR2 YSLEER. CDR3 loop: CASSQYGLASNEQFF.

CDR3 region: CASSLAQREVGLFF. V and J are TRBV12-3 or TRBV12-4 and TRBJ2-1; as DNA is missing, the TRBD2 call by TCRdb cannot be tested. CDR3 size: 14 residues.